This note documents a single T cell receptor beta chain sequence. Its antigen remains unidentified. Healthy Caucasians supplied all donations. The data belong to a study of identical twins. Regarding the study as a whole: For zero-insertion analyses, partial confounding could come from invariant MAIT and iNKT cells.

The CDR3 runs to 17 residues. V was trimmed by 3 bases and J by 5 bases, leaving 23 bases between them. From germline, CDR1 is MNHEY and CDR2 SVGAGI. TCRdb re-called the 5' RACE reads through MiXCR, storing one row per CDR3 protein. The table lists 400,000 to 550,000 distinct CDR3 sequences, roughly a fifth of them singletons. The same sample was also used in a study of T cells expressing NK-cell markers. This second study notes: Several donors' CD3+CD56-NKG2C+ cells were dominated by the same clonotypes.

Sequenced sample: CD4+ T cells sorted from blood. The TCR originated in a woman aged 18-29 years in good health. The V call is TRBV6-5, the J call TRBJ2-7, with a weak D call TRBD1 (6 bases). For the CDR3, the DNA is TGTGCCAGCAGTTATTCCACAACAGGGCTGGGCTCTGACGAGCAGTACTTC. Translated: CASSYSTTGLGSDEQYF.